The 25 T cell receptor beta chains below all came from one sample that was sequenced in a study of human T cells and chemical hapten exposure. Time point: patch test 1, 2 weeks after DPC sensitization. Indicated treatment: therapeutic diphenylcyclopropenone sensitization with weekly scalp DPC. TCRdb independently ran MiXCR on the RACE reads; one entry per CDR3 protein. The data hold approximately 340,000 distinct CDR3 sequences, with roughly 6.9% observed a single time. The starting material was whole blood, obtained in connection with sensitization to the hapten diphenylcyclopropenone (DPC). These receptors originate from a woman in her late teens or twenties with alopecia areata. Some clones in this sample may be carry-over from other donors' samples.

A remark on this clonotype: Possible read error: a much larger clone is one base away. The chain combines TRBV6-2 or TRBV6-3 with TRBJ2-1, with TRBD1 matching over 8 bases. Germline V lookup: CDR1 MNHEY, CDR2 SVGEGT. The CDR3 runs to 15 residues. Germline trimming cut 6 bases from V and 8 bases from J; bases unmatched to any gene: 12. Here the CDR3 reads CASRLGTGGFYEQFF. For the CDR3, the DNA is TGTGCCAGCAGACTCGGTACAGGGGGGTTCTATGAGCAGTTCTTC.

In this sample, this clonotype turned up a few times. The genes are TRBV12-2 and TRBJ1-2. TRBV12-2 constitutes a pseudogene. The CDR3 is 13 residues long. In DNA form, the CDR3 reads TGTGCAAGTCGCTTAGGACGGGCCTATGGCTACACCTTC. Translating it yields CASRLGRAYGYTF.

The rearrangement joins TRBV18 to TRBJ1-2; D is unresolved. The CDR3 is 14 amino acids. Trimming left V 0 bases short and J 4 bases short, with 9 bases between. Germline CDR1 KGHSH, CDR2 LQKENI. CDR3 region: CASSPPARRYGYTF. CDR3 DNA: TGTGCCAGCTCACCACCGGCCAGGCGCTATGGCTACACCTTC.

The V call is TRBV3-1, the J call TRBJ2-4; either TRBD1 or TRBD2 may fit D (6 bases each). The germline V and J ends were trimmed by 4 bases and 6 bases, with 10 bases remaining between them. Germline V gene data show CDR1 as LGHDT and CDR2 as YNNKEL (reference sequence). The CDR3 consists of 13 residues. This CDR3 is CASSLGGGNIQYF. The CDR3 bases are TGTGCCAGCAGCCTAGGAGGGGGAAACATTCAGTACTTC.

This clonotype was observed at least ten times. V gene TRBV28 combines with J gene TRBJ2-2, with TRBD1 matching 9 bases. Trimming cost V 7 bases and J 6 bases; bases outside gene matches: 6. Germline V CDR1 and CDR2: MDHEN, SYDVKM. The CDR3 loop spans 14 amino acids. CDR3 region: CASNTGGRAGELFF. In DNA form, the CDR3 reads TGTGCCAGCAACACAGGGGGCCGGGCCGGGGAGCTGTTTTTT.

There are a few counts of this clonotype. The chain couples TRBV5-1 to TRBJ2-1; 8 nucleotides align to TRBD1. This CDR3 region has 13 residues. J gave up 14 bases and V 7 bases, and 14 bases lay outside the gene matches. Germline V gene sequence: CDR1 SGHRS, CDR2 YFSETQ. The CDR3 bases are TGCGCCAGCGGGAGTGGACAGGGAGGATCTGAGTTCTTC. Translated, it gives CASGSGQGGSEFF.

In its sample, this clonotype was seen many times. V gene TRBV11-2 combines with J gene TRBJ2-4; D is unclear. V was clipped by 3 bases and J by 1 base, with 13 bases between them. The CDR3 has 16 amino acids. Germline CDR1 reads SGHAT; CDR2 reads FQNNGV. Here the CDR3 DNA reads TGTGCCAGCAGCTTTCGTGGTTCGGCGGCCAAAAACATTCAGTACTTC. It codes for CASSFRGSAAKNIQYF.

The chain recombines TRBV14 with TRBJ1-1; D gene uncertain. Trimming took 0 bases from V and 3 from J, leaving 14 bases between them. Germline assignment: CDR1 SGHDN and CDR2 FVKESK. This CDR3 contains 16 residues. Here the CDR3 reads CASSQEIHPMYTEAFF. CDR3 sequence (DNA): TGTGCCAGCAGCCAAGAAATTCACCCGATGTACACTGAAGCTTTCTTT.

This clonotype was observed at least ten times. Sequence at one end of the junction differs from germline and may be a read error. The chain joins TRBV5-1 to TRBJ2-3, with a possible D match to TRBD1 (6 bases). This CDR3 is 13 amino acids long. Germline CDR1 SGHRS, CDR2 YFSETQ. This CDR3 is CASSPGVTDTQYF. CDR3 DNA: TGTGCCAGCTCACCAGGGGTCACAGATACGCAGTATTTT. Together with reference TRBV5-1 and TRBJ2-3, the CDR3 gives the full variable domain: KAGVTQTPRYLIKTRGQQVTLSCSPISGHRSVSWYQQTPGQGLQFLFEYFSETQRNKGNFPGRFSGRQFSNSRSEMNVSTLELGDSALYLCASSPGVTDTQYFGPGTRLTVL.

This chain links TRBV7-9 with TRBJ1-1; TRBD1 aligns across 7 bases. CDR1 SEHNR and CDR2 FQNEAQ come from the germline V gene (reference sequence). V gave up 5 bases and J gave up 6 bases; unmatched junction bases: 12. CDR3 length: 15 residues. The CDR3 region has the DNA TGTGCCAGCAGCCTAAGGACAGGTCTTAGCTCTGAAGCTTTCTTT. Its translation is CASSLRTGLSSEAFF. The full variable domain, its missing parts supplied by reference TRBV7-9 and TRBJ1-1, is DTGVSQNPRHKITKRGQNVTFRCDPISEHNRLYWYRQTLGQGPEFLTYFQNEAQLEKSRLLSDRFSAERPKGSFSTLEIQRTEQGDSAMYLCASSLRTGLSSEAFFGQGTRLTVV.

This clonotype showed up just a few times. The chain combines TRBV29-1 with TRBJ1-2; D remains unclear. Germline V CDR1 and CDR2: SQVTM, ANQGSEA. The CDR3 covers 13 residues. Trimming removed 1 base at V and 1 base at J, with 7 bases between. In nucleotides, the CDR3 is TGCAGCGTTGAAGGGGCCTTTAACTATGGCTACACCTTC. Its translation is CSVEGAFNYGYTF.

This clonotype was detected a few times. The chain joins TRBV7-3 to TRBJ2-1, with 9 bases lining up with TRBD2. The trim removed 2 bases at V and 3 bases at J, leaving 2 bases unmatched. Germline V CDR1 and CDR2: SGHTA, FQGTGA. This CDR3 contains 15 residues. The CDR3 sequence: CASSLRGGDYNEQFF. DNA for the CDR3: TGTGCCAGCAGCTTACGCGGGGGGGACTACAATGAGCAGTTCTTC.

V usage is TRBV24-1 and J usage is TRBJ1-2; tentative D call: TRBD1 (5 bases). V was trimmed by 4 bases and J by 4 bases, leaving 15 bases between them. Germline CDR1 KGHDR, CDR2 SFDVKD. This CDR3 region has 15 residues. This chain's CDR3 is CATSDPGRDRYGYTF. CDR3 sequence (DNA): TGTGCCACCAGTGACCCGGGACGAGACCGCTATGGCTACACCTTC.

This clonotype was observed a few times. The CDR3 reads CASSQVPGPTNEKLFF. CDR3 sequence (DNA): TGCGCCAGCAGCCAAGTTCCGGGACCTACTAATGAAAAACTGTTTTTT. The chain links TRBV4-1 to TRBJ1-4; D is possibly TRBD1 (5 bases). The CDR3 has 16 residues. Trimming removed 1 base at V and 2 bases at J, with 11 bases between. In germline, CDR1 is MGHRA, CDR2 YSYEKL.

In this sample, this clonotype turned up a few times. The chain recombines TRBV2 with TRBJ2-1, with unresolved D. Germline V gene lookup returns CDR1 SNHLY and CDR2 FYNNEI. CDR3 length: 11 amino acids. The ends were cut back, 7 bases at V and 10 bases at J, with 11 bases in the middle. The CDR3 is CASTRRDEQFF. The DNA of the CDR3 is TGTGCCAGCACCCGACGCGACGAGCAGTTCTTC.

The chain is built from TRBV6-5 and TRBJ2-1; 8 bases agree with TRBD2. V was pared by 2 bases and J by 5 bases, with 5 bases of the junction left unmatched. Germline V gene data show CDR1 as MNHEY and CDR2 as SVGAGI. The CDR3 has 15 residues. In DNA form, the CDR3 reads TGTGCCAGCAGTTACGCGGGAGGATTCAACAATGAGCAGTTCTTC. It translates to CASSYAGGFNNEQFF.

The V and J genes are TRBV29-1 and TRBJ1-1; no definite D call. Germline-derived CDR1 and CDR2 are SQVTM and ANQGSEA. The V gene lost 2 bases and the J gene lost 1 base, with 8 bases spanning the gap. The CDR3 covers 13 residues. CDR3 region: CSVERNTNTEAFF. The CDR3 DNA reads as TGCAGCGTTGAAAGGAACACGAACACTGAAGCTTTCTTT.

There are many counts of this clonotype. The rearrangement uses TRBV12-3 or TRBV12-4 and TRBJ2-3; 7 bases are shared with TRBD2. The V segment lost 5 bases and the J segment 0 bases; nucleotides outside the gene matches: 5. This CDR3 comprises 15 residues. CDR3 residues: CASSPGAGSTDTQYF. In DNA, the CDR3 is TGTGCCAGCAGTCCAGGAGCGGGGAGCACAGATACGCAGTATTTT.

The chain is built from TRBV6-5 and TRBJ2-5, with D possibly matching TRBD1 (6 bases). CDR1 MNHEY and CDR2 SVGAGI come from the germline V gene. The germline V and J ends were trimmed by 6 bases and 10 bases, with 18 bases remaining between them. The CDR3 sequence is 13 residues long. The CDR3 coding sequence is TGTGCCAGCAGGTTCCCAGGGGCCTGGTACCAGTACTTC. Translating gives CASRFPGAWYQYF.

The rearrangement uses TRBV6-5 and TRBJ1-4; no clear D gene. V was pared by 2 bases and J by 0 bases, with 4 bases between. This CDR3 region has 14 residues. Germline lookup yields CDR1 MNHEY and CDR2 SVGAGI. CDR3 nucleotides: TGTGCCAGCAGTTACCTGACAACTAATGAAAAACTGTTTTTT. It specifies CASSYLTTNEKLFF.

This clonotype was detected many times. The V call is TRBV5-1, the J call TRBJ2-3, with 7 bases aligning to TRBD2. V shed 3 bases and J 2 bases; nucleotides not matched to a gene: 9. The germline V gene encodes CDR1 SGHRS and CDR2 YFSETQ. The CDR3 is 16 amino acids. Here the CDR3 reads CASSSGGNSPTDTQYF. The CDR3 coding sequence is TGCGCCAGCAGCTCGGGAGGTAATTCCCCCACAGATACGCAGTATTTT.

This clonotype was found a few times. J is TRBJ1-5 and V is TRBV7-8; D possibly corresponds to TRBD1 (5 bases). The CDR3 has 15 residues. From germline, CDR1 is SGHVS and CDR2 FQNEAQ. Trimming stripped 3 bases from V and 7 bases from J, with 16 bases between. The CDR3 DNA is TGTGCCAGCAGCTTCGGACAAGGCCGAAGGCAGCCCCAGCATTTT. It codes for CASSFGQGRRQPQHF.

This clonotype showed up just a few times. The chain employs TRBV6-6 and TRBJ2-5; D might be TRBD1 (6 bases). The germline V and J ends were trimmed by 11 bases and 0 bases, with 10 bases remaining between them. This CDR3 is built from 12 residues. Germline CDR1 and CDR2: MNHNY and SVGAGI (reference sequence). CDR3 DNA: TGTGCCGGGGGACAAAACCAAGAGACCCAGTACTTC. Protein sequence: CAGGQNQETQYF.

The CDR3 loop is CASSLARIRFGGTQYF. The CDR3 DNA sequence: TGTGCCAGCAGTTTAGCGCGGATTAGGTTCGGTGGTACGCAGTATTTT. This rearrangement joins TRBV12-3 or TRBV12-4 to TRBJ2-3; D remains ambiguous. The germline V and J ends were trimmed by 0 bases and 8 bases, with 18 bases remaining between them. CDR3 length equals 16 residues.

The chain combines TRBV7-9 with TRBJ2-5; D tentatively fits TRBD1 or TRBD2 (7 bases each). The CDR3 spans 14 residues. V was pared by 3 bases and J by 4 bases, with 12 bases between. Germline lookup yields CDR1 SEHNR and CDR2 FQNEAQ (reference sequence). CDR3 in amino acids: CASSFRGGGETQYF. In DNA, the CDR3 is TGTGCCAGCAGCTTCAGGGGGGGTGGAGAGACCCAGTACTTC.